A single sample gave rise to the 16 T cell receptor beta chains below, sequenced in a study of T cell clonotyping in hematopoietic cell transplantation. Here immunoSEQ multiplex PCR was the method, and the copy in TCRdb shows in-frame clones only, minus some. The profile shows fewer than 25,000 clones, approximately 80% of them singletons. Time point indicated: recipient sample about 28 days before transplant, after cytoreduction. The sequences come from peripheral blood mononuclear cells, collected before stem cell transplant. These receptors came from a man aged 55 to 70 with acute myeloid leukemia. Some clones in this sample may be carry-over from other donors' samples.

This clone has a handful of counts. J is TRBJ1-1 and V is TRBV2; no clear D gene. Germline values: CDR1 SNHLY, CDR2 FYNNEI. V lost 3 bases and J 4 bases, leaving 21 bases between the germline ends. This CDR3 has 17 amino acids. The CDR3 region is CASSDSALAGRVTEAFF. The CDR3 bases are TGTGCCAGCAGTGATAGTGCGTTGGCTGGGAGGGTCACTGAAGCTTTCTTT.

The chain links TRBV6-5 to TRBJ1-1; D might be TRBD1 (5 bases). Germline V gene lookup returns CDR1 MNHEY and CDR2 SVGAGI. The CDR3 is made up of 13 amino acids. V was pared by 7 bases and J by 2 bases, with 11 bases between. The CDR3 DNA is TGTGCCAGCACAAGGGACCCTAACACTGAAGCTTTCTTT. This codes for CASTRDPNTEAFF.

The chain couples TRBV29-1 to TRBJ2-2, with D tentatively TRBD1 or TRBD2 (5 bases each). Germline V gene lookup returns CDR1 SQVTM and CDR2 ANQGSEA. The CDR3 runs 14 residues. The V end lost 3 bases, the J end lost 5 bases, and 13 bases lay between the germline ends. The CDR3 region is CSVDREGETGELFF. CDR3 nucleotide sequence: TGCAGCGTTGACCGGGAAGGGGAAACCGGGGAGCTGTTTTTT.

This chain uses TRBV11-3 with TRBJ1-3, with 9 nucleotides matching TRBD1. The CDR3 length is 14 residues. In germline, CDR1 is SGHNT, CDR2 YENEEA. V was pared by 4 bases and J by 4 bases, with 2 bases of the junction left unmatched. For the CDR3, the DNA is TGTGCCAGCAGCTCCGGGACAGGGGGAAACACCATATATTTT. Its protein is CASSSGTGGNTIYF.

The genes are TRBV6-5 and TRBJ1-1; D gene ambiguous. The V and J ends lost 2 bases and 2 bases respectively, with 3 bases between them. The length of the CDR3 is 12 residues. CDR1 MNHEY and CDR2 SVGAGI come from the germline V gene. In DNA form, the CDR3 reads TGTGCCAGCAGTTACGATAACACTGAAGCTTTCTTT. As protein: CASSYDNTEAFF.

This clone was seen a single time. The chain combines TRBV4-3 with TRBJ1-2; D not resolved. Germline CDR1 reads LGHNA; CDR2 reads YSLEER. The CDR3 length is 13 residues. V dropped 0 bases and J dropped 14 bases, with 16 bases sitting between them. The CDR3 sequence is CASSQDIFEGETF. In DNA, the CDR3 is TGCGCCAGCAGCCAAGATATATTCGAGGGTGAGACCTTC.

This chain uses TRBV7-9 with TRBJ2-2, with TRBD2 identical over 7 bases. Germline-derived CDR1 and CDR2 are SEHNR and FQNEAQ (reference sequence). V lost 1 base, J lost 13 bases, and 6 bases stayed unmatched. The CDR3 length is 13 residues. CDR3 nucleotides: TGTGCCAGCAGCTTAGAAGCGGGAATGGGGCTGTTTTTT. This encodes CASSLEAGMGLFF.

The rearrangement links TRBV6-5 to TRBJ2-7; a weak D match, TRBD2 (5 bases). Germline V gene lookup returns CDR1 MNHEY and CDR2 SVGAGI. This CDR3 comprises 14 residues. Trimming cost V 7 bases and J 1 base, with 14 bases left between them. This chain's CDR3 is CASTATGDSYEQYF. The CDR3 bases are TGTGCCAGCACCGCGACCGGGGATTCCTACGAGCAGTACTTC.

The rearrangement joins TRBV7-8 to TRBJ2-3; TRBD2 might be the D (5 bases). There are 15 residues in the CDR3. Germline-derived CDR1 and CDR2 are SGHVS and FQNEAQ. Trimming removed 1 base from V and 1 base from J, with 9 bases in between. Here the CDR3 reads CASSLVGSRTDTQYF. The CDR3 DNA reads as TGTGCCAGCAGCTTAGTTGGGAGCCGCACAGATACGCAGTATTTT. Using reference TRBV7-8 and TRBJ2-3 for the parts outside the CDR3, the full variable domain is GAGVSQSPRYKVAKRGQDVALRCDPISGHVSLFWYQQALGQGPEFLTYFQNEAQLDKSGLPSDRFFAERPEGSVSTLKIQRTQQEDSAVYLCASSLVGSRTDTQYFGPGTRLTVL.

The chain uses TRBV6-1 and TRBJ1-1; D possibly corresponds to TRBD1 (5 bases). V was clipped by 4 bases and J by 0 bases, with 9 bases between them. CDR3 length: 14 amino acids. Germline loops: CDR1 MNHNS, CDR2 SASEGT. For the CDR3, the DNA is TGTGCCAGCAGTGTCGACAGCCTGAACACTGAAGCTTTCTTT. It codes for CASSVDSLNTEAFF.

This clone has just a few counts. The genes are TRBV5-4 and TRBJ2-7; TRBD2 might be the D (7 bases). Trimming stripped 6 bases from V and 5 bases from J, with 15 bases between. This CDR3 comprises 13 residues. Germline V gives CDR1 SGHNT, CDR2 YYREEE (reference sequence). CDR3: CASNQQGGDEQYF. CDR3 nucleotide sequence: TGTGCCAGCAACCAACAAGGGGGGGACGAGCAGTACTTC.

The J gene is TRBJ2-1, the V gene TRBV14; D is ambiguous. The CDR3 sequence is 12 residues long. Trimming pared 4 bases from V and 8 bases from J, leaving 9 bases between. Looked up from germline, CDR1 is SGHDN and CDR2 is FVKESK. The DNA of the CDR3 is TGTGCCAGCAGCCTTCGTCTCGATGAGCAGTTCTTC. This translates into CASSLRLDEQFF.

The V gene is TRBV2, the J gene TRBJ1-5; no definite D call. CDR1 SNHLY and CDR2 FYNNEI come from the germline V gene. Trimming left V 3 bases short and J 2 bases short, with 8 bases between. The CDR3 extends over 14 amino acids. The CDR3 spells CASSDQGRNQPQHF. CDR3 nucleotides: TGTGCCAGCAGTGATCAAGGGCGCAATCAGCCCCAGCATTTT.

This clone came up a few times. This sequence joins TRBV5-8 and TRBJ2-5; D remains ambiguous. V was shortened by 5 bases and J by 2 bases, with 4 bases between the two germline ends. From germline, CDR1 is SGHTS and CDR2 YDEGEE. The CDR3 totals 11 residues. CDR3 region: CASRDQETQYF. The CDR3 DNA sequence: TGTGCCAGCAGGGATCAAGAGACCCAGTACTTC.

The rearrangement joins TRBV7-2 to TRBJ1-2; tentative D call: TRBD1 (5 bases). The CDR3 runs to 12 residues. V dropped 3 bases and J dropped 4 bases, with 6 bases sitting between them. From germline, CDR1 is SGHTA and CDR2 FQGNSA. CDR3 sequence: CASSFDSYGYTF. The CDR3 DNA is TGTGCCAGCAGCTTCGACAGCTATGGCTACACCTTC. Drawing the rest from reference TRBV7-2 and TRBJ1-2, the complete variable domain is GAGVSQSPSNKVTEKGKDVELRCDPISGHTALYWYRQSLGQGLEFLIYFQGNSAPDKSGLPSDRFSAERTGGSVSTLTIQRTQQEDSAVYLCASSFDSYGYTFGSGTRLTVV.

There are a few counts of this clone. The chain combines TRBV5-1 with TRBJ1-2, with a possible D match to TRBD1 (5 bases). Germline V CDR1 and CDR2: SGHRS, YFSETQ. The CDR3 extends over 15 amino acids. Between the trimmed V and J ends, which lost 5 bases and 3 bases, there was a span of 17 bases. CDR3: CASRDKTVNDYGYTF. CDR3 in DNA: TGCGCCAGCAGGGACAAGACAGTTAATGACTATGGCTACACCTTC. Full variable domain (outside the CDR3, taken from reference TRBV5-1 and TRBJ1-2): KAGVTQTPRYLIKTRGQQVTLSCSPISGHRSVSWYQQTPGQGLQFLFEYFSETQRNKGNFPGRFSGRQFSNSRSEMNVSTLELGDSALYLCASRDKTVNDYGYTFGSGTRLTVV.